This TCR beta chain was sequenced for a study of regulatory T cells in long-lasting Graves disease. General observations from the study: Persistent Graves' patients showed reduced TCR diversity versus newly diagnosed patients. Persistent cases favored TRBV28, TRBJ1-2 and TRBJ2-5. With 2,500 to 3,500 shared public clonotypes, persistent patients exceeded new patients, who shared about 1,000.

This clonotype was observed at least ten times. Its matching antigen is unknown. Time point described: newly diagnosed GD, antithyroid drugs for less than 3 months. From RNA extracted from PBMCs, the TCR library was made. The authors drew around 9 milliliters of peripheral blood into EDTA tubes. The CDR3 consists of 15 residues. The J segment lost 2 bases and the V segment lost 5 bases, leaving 5 bases of the junction unmatched. Germline assignment: CDR1 SEHNR and CDR2 FQNEAQ (reference sequence). The authors built TCR beta libraries using iRepertoire HTBI primers and Arm-PCR of CDR3 regions. TCRdb reprocessed the multiplex PCR reads with MiXCR, giving one entry per CDR3 protein. The data contain approximately 400,000 distinct CDR3 sequences, roughly 15% of them singletons.

This specimen was peripheral blood mononuclear cells (PBMCs), taken at new diagnosis, from a patient treated with antithyroid drugs. The source is a female donor with Graves disease. The rearrangement joins TRBV7-9 to TRBJ1-2; TRBD1 aligns across 10 bases. The CDR3 sequence is CASSLGTGANYGYTF. CDR3 DNA sequence: TGTGCCAGCAGCCTGGGGACAGGGGCGAACTATGGCTACACCTTC.